This record covers a single T cell receptor beta chain. The source of the sample is a study of T cell changes during pregnancy in multiple sclerosis. Per the germline V gene, CDR1 is LGHNA and CDR2 is YNFKEQ. This CDR3 is built from 21 residues. After removal of 0 bases from V and 0 bases from J, the junction contained 17 bases not matched to a gene. The method was immunoSEQ multiplex PCR; TCRdb's version includes in-frame clones alone and lacks a portion of them. The data contain around 21,000 clones, about 85% of them singletons. The input for sequencing was CD8+ T cells from peripheral blood mononuclear cells, taken in the third trimester of pregnancy. The rearrangement joins TRBV4-2 to TRBJ2-1, with 7 bases matching TRBD2. The sequence derives from a female donor in good health, enrolled as a control in a pregnancy study. As DNA, the CDR3 is TGTGCCAGCAGCCAAGATCAAAGGAGCCAGCGGGGCCTAAGCTCCTACAATGAGCAGTTCTTC. It translates to CASSQDQRSQRGLSSYNEQFF.